Included here is one T cell receptor beta chain sequence, with context. The CDR3 has 14 residues. Germline CDR1 and CDR2: SGHRS and YFSETQ. Trimming left V 3 bases short and J 2 bases short, with 12 bases between. Profiled with immunoSEQ multiplex PCR; TCRdb holds only in-frame clones, not every one. The sample holds about 74,000 clones, approximately 80% seen once. This record belongs to a study of blood T cell repertoires in COVID-19. Study overall: Spain, Italy and the United States supplied samples that represented acute and convalescent COVID-19. T cells, B-cell-depleted T cells, or PBMCs supplied cDNA or gDNA.

V is TRBV5-1 and J is TRBJ2-7; possibly TRBD2 for D (6 bases). This TCR derives from a human donor in a cohort sampled during active COVID-19. The source material was peripheral blood. The CDR3 sequence: CASSYRGGTYEQYF. The DNA of the CDR3 is TGCGCCAGCAGCTATCGCGGAGGGACCTACGAGCAGTACTTC.